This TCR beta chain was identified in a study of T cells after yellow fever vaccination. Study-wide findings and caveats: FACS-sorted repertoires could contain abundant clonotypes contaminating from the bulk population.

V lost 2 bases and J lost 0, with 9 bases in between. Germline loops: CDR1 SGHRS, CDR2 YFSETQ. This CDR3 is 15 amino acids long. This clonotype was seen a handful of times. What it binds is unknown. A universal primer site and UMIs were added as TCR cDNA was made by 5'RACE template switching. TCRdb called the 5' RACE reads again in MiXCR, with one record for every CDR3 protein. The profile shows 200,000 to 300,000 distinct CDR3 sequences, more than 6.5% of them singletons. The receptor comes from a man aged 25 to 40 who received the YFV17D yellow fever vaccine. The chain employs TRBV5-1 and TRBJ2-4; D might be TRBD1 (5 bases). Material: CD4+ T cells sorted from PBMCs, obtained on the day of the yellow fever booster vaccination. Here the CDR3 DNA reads TGCGCCAGCAGCTTCCTCCAGGGAGCCAAAAACATTCAGTACTTC. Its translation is CASSFLQGAKNIQYF.